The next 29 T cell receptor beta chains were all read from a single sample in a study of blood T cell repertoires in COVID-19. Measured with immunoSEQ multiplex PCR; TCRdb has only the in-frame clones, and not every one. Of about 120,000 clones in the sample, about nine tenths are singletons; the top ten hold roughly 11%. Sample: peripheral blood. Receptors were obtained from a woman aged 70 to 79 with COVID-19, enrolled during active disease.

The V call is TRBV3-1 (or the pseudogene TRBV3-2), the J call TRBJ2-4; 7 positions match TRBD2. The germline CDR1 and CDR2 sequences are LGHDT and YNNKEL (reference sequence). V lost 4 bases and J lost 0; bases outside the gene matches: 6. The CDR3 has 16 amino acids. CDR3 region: CASSPPSGLAKNIQYF. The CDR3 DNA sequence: TGTGCCAGCAGCCCACCTAGCGGACTAGCCAAAAACATTCAGTACTTC.

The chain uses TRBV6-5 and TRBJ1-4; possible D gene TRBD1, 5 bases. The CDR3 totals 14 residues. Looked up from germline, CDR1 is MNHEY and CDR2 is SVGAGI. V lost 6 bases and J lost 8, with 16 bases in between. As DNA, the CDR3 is TGTGCCAGCAGCGGTTTGGGGCTAGGGGAAAAACTGTTTTTT. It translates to CASSGLGLGEKLFF.

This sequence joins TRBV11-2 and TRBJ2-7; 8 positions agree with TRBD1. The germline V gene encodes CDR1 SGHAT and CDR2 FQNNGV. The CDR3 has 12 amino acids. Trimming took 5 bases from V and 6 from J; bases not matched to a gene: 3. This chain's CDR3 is CASSLGQGEQYF. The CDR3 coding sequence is TGTGCCAGCAGCCTCGGACAGGGCGAGCAGTACTTC.

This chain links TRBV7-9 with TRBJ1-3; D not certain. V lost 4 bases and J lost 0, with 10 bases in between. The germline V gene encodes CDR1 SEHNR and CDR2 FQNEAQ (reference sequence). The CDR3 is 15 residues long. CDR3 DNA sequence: TGTGCCAGCAGCTCGGGGATTAACTCTGGAAACACCATATATTTT. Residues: CASSSGINSGNTIYF. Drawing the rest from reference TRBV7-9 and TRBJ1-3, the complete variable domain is DTGVSQNPRHKITKRGQNVTFRCDPISEHNRLYWYRQTLGQGPEFLTYFQNEAQLEKSRLLSDRFSAERPKGSFSTLEIQRTEQGDSAMYLCASSSGINSGNTIYFGEGSWLTVV.

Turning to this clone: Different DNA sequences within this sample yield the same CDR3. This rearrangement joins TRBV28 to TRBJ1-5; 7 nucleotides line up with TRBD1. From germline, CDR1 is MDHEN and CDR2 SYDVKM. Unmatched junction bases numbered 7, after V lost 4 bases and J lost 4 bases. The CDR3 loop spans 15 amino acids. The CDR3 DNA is TGTGCCAGCAGTTCAGGGGCAGGGGGTAATCAGCCCCAGCATTTT. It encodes CASSSGAGGNQPQHF.

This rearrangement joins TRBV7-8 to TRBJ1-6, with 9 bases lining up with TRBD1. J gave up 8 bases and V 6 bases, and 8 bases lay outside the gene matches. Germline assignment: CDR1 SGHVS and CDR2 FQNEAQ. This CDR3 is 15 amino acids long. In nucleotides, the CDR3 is TGTGCCAGCAGAAGCACCGGGACAGGGCATTCACCCCTCCACTTT. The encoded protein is CASRSTGTGHSPLHF. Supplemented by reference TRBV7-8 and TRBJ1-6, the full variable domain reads GAGVSQSPRYKVAKRGQDVALRCDPISGHVSLFWYQQALGQGPEFLTYFQNEAQLDKSGLPSDRFFAERPEGSVSTLKIQRTQQEDSAVYLCASRSTGTGHSPLHFGNGTRLTVT.

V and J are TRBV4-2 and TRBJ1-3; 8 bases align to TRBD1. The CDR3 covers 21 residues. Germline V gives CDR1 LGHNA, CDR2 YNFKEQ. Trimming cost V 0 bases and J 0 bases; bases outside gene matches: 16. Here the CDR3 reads CASSQEMRGQDRVGSGNTIYF. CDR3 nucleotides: TGTGCCAGCAGCCAAGAGATGAGGGGACAGGATCGGGTTGGCTCTGGAAACACCATATATTTT.

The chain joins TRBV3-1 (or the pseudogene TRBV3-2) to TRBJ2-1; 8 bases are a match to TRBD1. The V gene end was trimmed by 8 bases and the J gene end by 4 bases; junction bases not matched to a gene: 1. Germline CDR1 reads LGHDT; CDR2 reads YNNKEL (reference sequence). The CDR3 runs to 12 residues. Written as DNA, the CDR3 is TGTGCCAGCGGACAGGGTTACAATGAGCAGTTCTTC. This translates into CASGQGYNEQFF.

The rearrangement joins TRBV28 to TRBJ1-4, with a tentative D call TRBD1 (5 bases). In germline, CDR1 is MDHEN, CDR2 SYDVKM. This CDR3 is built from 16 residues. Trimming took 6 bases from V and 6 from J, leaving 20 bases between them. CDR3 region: CASSSLRRGGDEKLFF. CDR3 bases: TGTGCCAGCAGCTCCCTTCGGAGGGGAGGGGATGAAAAACTGTTTTTT.

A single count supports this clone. The CDR3 loop reads CASNPGQGSYGYTF. CDR3 nucleotide sequence: TGCGCCAGCAATCCGGGACAGGGTTCCTATGGCTACACCTTC. The chain employs TRBV5-1 and TRBJ1-2, with 9 positions matching TRBD1. CDR1 SGHRS and CDR2 YFSETQ come from the germline V gene. With V trimmed by 6 bases and J by 4 bases, 7 bases remained unmatched. The CDR3 is made up of 14 amino acids.

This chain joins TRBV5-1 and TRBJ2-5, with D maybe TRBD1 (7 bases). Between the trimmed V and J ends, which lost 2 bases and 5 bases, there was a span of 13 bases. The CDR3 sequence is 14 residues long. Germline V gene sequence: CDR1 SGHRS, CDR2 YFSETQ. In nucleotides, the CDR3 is TGCGCCAGCAGCTTCAGGGGGGTTCGGGAGACCCAGTACTTC. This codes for CASSFRGVRETQYF.

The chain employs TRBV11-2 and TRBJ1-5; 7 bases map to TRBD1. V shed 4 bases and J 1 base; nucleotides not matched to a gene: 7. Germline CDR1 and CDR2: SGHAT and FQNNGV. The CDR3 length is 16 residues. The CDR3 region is CASSSTIRGSNQPQHF. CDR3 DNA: TGTGCCAGCAGCTCGACGATCAGGGGGAGCAATCAGCCCCAGCATTTT.

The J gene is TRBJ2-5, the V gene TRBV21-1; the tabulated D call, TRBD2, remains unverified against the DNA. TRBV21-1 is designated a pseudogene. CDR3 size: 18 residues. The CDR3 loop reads CASSNRLAGGDSEETQYF. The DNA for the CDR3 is TGTGCCAGCAGCAATCGGCTAGCGGGGGGGGACTCTGAAGAGACCCAGTACTTC.

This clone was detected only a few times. The chain's CDR3 is CASSVAPAGAIQETQYF. For the CDR3, the DNA is TGTGCCAGCAGCGTAGCTCCGGCGGGGGCGATCCAAGAGACCCAGTACTTC. V and J are TRBV9 and TRBJ2-5; a possible D gene is TRBD2 (7 bases). The ends were cut back, 0 bases at V and 1 base at J, with 16 bases in the middle. The CDR3 sequence is 17 residues long. Looked up from germline, CDR1 is SGDLS and CDR2 is YYNGEE.

The CDR3 loop is CASSVMTSGYQETQYF. The CDR3 region has the DNA TGTGCCAGCAGTGTCATGACTAGCGGGTACCAAGAGACCCAGTACTTC. The chain employs TRBV28 and TRBJ2-5; 10 bases fit TRBD2. Germline CDR1 and CDR2: MDHEN and SYDVKM. The CDR3 is 16 amino acids. Trimming removed 5 bases from V and 0 bases from J; junction bases left unmatched: 6.

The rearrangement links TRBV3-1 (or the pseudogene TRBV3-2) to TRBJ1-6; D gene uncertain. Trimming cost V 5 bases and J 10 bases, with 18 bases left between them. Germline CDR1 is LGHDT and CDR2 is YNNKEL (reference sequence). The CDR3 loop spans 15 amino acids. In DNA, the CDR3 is TGTGCCAGCAGCACTCATCCCGACGGAGGATCACCCCTCCACTTT. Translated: CASSTHPDGGSPLHF.

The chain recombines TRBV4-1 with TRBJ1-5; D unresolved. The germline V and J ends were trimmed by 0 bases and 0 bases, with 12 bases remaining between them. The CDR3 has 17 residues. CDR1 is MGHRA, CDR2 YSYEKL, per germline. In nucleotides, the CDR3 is TGCGCCAGCAGCCAAGATTTCAGGTCTTATAGCAATCAGCCCCAGCATTTT. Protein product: CASSQDFRSYSNQPQHF.

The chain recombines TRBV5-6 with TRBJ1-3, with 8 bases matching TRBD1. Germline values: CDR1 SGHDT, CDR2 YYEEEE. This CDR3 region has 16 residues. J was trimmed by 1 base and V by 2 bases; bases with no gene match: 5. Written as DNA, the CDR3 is TGTGCCAGCAGCTTTAGGGACAGGATATCTGGAAACACCATATATTTT. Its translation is CASSFRDRISGNTIYF.

CDR3 coding DNA: TGTGCCAGCAGTGAACTTGGGCGGGAGCGGGGGGGCCGAGAGACCCAGTACTTC. This codes for CASSELGRERGGRETQYF. The rearrangement uses TRBV2 and TRBJ2-5; TRBD2 agrees at 10 bases. CDR1 and CDR2 from the germline V gene are SNHLY and FYNNEI. This CDR3 comprises 18 residues. The junction had 13 bases not matched to a gene; V was cut back by 2 bases and J by 4 bases.

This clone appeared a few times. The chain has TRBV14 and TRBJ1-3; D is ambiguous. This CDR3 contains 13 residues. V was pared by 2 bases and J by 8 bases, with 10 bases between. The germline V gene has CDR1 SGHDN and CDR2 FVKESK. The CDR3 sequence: CASSQYSGYTIYF. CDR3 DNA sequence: TGTGCCAGCAGCCAATACAGTGGCTACACCATATATTTT.

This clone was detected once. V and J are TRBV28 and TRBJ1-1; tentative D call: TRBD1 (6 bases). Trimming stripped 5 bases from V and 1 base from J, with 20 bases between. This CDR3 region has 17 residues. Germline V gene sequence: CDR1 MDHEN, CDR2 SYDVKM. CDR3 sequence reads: CASSPPGHRATNTEAFF. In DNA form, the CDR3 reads TGTGCCAGCAGTCCCCCGGGACACAGAGCCACGAACACTGAAGCTTTCTTT.

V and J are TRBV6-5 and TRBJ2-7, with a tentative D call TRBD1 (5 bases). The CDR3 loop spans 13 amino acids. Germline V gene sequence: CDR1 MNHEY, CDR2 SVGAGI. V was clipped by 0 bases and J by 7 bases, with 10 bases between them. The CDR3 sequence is CASSYSRTQEQYF. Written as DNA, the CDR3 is TGTGCCAGCAGTTACTCCAGGACACAGGAGCAGTACTTC.

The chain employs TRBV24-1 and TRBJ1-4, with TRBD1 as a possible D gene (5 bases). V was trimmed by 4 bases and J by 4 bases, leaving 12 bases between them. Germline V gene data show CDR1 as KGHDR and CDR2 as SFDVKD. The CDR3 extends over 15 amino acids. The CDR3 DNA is TGTGCCACCAGTGAGTCACAGGCGGTTAATGAAAAACTGTTTTTT. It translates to CATSESQAVNEKLFF.

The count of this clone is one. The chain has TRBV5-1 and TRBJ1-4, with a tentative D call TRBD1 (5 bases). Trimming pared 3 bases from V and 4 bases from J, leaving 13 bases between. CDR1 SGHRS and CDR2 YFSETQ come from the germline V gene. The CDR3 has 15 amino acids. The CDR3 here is CASSSYGDYNEKLFF. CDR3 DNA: TGCGCCAGCAGCTCGTACGGGGACTATAATGAAAAACTGTTTTTT. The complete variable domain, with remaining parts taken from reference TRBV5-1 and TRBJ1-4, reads KAGVTQTPRYLIKTRGQQVTLSCSPISGHRSVSWYQQTPGQGLQFLFEYFSETQRNKGNFPGRFSGRQFSNSRSEMNVSTLELGDSALYLCASSSYGDYNEKLFFGSGTQLSVL.

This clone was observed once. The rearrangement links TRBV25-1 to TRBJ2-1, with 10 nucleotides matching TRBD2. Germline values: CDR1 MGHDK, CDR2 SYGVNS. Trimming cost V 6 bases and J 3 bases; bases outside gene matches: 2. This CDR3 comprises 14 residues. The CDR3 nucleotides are TGTGCCAGCAGCCTAGCGGGGGACTACAATGAGCAGTTCTTC. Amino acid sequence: CASSLAGDYNEQFF.

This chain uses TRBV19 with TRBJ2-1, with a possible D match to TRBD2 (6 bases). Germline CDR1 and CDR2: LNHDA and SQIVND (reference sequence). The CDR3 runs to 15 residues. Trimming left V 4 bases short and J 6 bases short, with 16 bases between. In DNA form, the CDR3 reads TGTGCCAGTAGTACGGAGGGTGGGAGGATCAATGAGCAGTTCTTC. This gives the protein CASSTEGGRINEQFF. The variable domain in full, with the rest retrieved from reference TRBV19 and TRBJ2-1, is DGGITQSPKYLFRKEGQNVTLSCEQNLNHDAMYWYRQDPGQGLRLIYYSQIVNDFQKGDIAEGYSVSREKKESFPLTVTSAQKNPTAFYLCASSTEGGRINEQFFGPGTRLTVL.

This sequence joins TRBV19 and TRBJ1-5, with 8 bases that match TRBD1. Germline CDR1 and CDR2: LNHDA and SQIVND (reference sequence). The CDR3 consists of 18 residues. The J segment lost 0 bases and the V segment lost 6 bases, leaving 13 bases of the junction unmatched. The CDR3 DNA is TGTGCCAGTAGCGGTACCGGGACAGGTGCTTATAGCAATCAGCCCCAGCATTTT. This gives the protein CASSGTGTGAYSNQPQHF.

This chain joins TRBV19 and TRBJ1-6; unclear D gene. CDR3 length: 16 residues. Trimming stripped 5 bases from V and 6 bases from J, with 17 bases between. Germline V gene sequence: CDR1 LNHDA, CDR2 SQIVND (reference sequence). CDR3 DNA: TGTGCCAGTAGTGACCAACGATCAGCGCTTAATTCACCCCTCCACTTT. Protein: CASSDQRSALNSPLHF. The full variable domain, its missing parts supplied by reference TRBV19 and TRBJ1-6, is DGGITQSPKYLFRKEGQNVTLSCEQNLNHDAMYWYRQDPGQGLRLIYYSQIVNDFQKGDIAEGYSVSREKKESFPLTVTSAQKNPTAFYLCASSDQRSALNSPLHFGNGTRLTVT.

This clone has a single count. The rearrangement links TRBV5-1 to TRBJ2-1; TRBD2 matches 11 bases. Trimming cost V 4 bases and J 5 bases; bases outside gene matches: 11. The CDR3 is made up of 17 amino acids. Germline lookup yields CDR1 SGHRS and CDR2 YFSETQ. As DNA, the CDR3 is TGCGCCAGCAGCCCGAGACTAGCGGGGACCTCAGACAATGAGCAGTTCTTC. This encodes CASSPRLAGTSDNEQFF.